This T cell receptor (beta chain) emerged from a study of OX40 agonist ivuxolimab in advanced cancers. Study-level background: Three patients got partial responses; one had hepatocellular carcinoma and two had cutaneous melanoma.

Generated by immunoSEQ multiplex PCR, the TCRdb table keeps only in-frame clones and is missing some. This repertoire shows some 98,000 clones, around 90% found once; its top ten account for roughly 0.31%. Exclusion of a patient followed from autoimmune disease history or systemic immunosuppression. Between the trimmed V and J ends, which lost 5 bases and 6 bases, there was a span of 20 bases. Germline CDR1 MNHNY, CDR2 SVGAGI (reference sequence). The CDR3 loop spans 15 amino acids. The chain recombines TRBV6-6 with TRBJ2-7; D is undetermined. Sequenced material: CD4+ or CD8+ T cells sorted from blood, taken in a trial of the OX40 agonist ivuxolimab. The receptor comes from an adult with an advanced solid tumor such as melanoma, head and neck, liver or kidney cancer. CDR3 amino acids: CASSLRGRVQSEQYF. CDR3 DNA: TGTGCCAGCAGTCTCCGAGGACGAGTCCAGTCCGAGCAGTACTTC.